A single sample is the source of the 26 T cell receptor beta chains below, sequenced in a study of blood T cell repertoires in COVID-19. Sequenced by immunoSEQ multiplex PCR; TCRdb stores in-frame clones only, minus some. Of some 120,000 clones in the sample, approximately 85% were seen once. The sample comprised peripheral blood. These TCRs come from a man between 65 and 79 years old with acute or convalescent COVID-19.

The chain joins TRBV15 to TRBJ2-7, with D possibly TRBD1 on 6 matching bases. Per germline, CDR1 LNHNV and CDR2 YYDKDF (reference sequence). This CDR3 region has 13 residues. V was trimmed by 6 bases and J by 5 bases, leaving 14 bases between them. The CDR3 DNA follows: TGTGCCACCAGTACCAGGGGCATGAACGAGCAGTACTTC. Translation: CATSTRGMNEQYF.

V and J are TRBV25-1 and TRBJ1-4; unclear D gene. Germline assignment: CDR1 MGHDK and CDR2 SYGVNS. This CDR3 has 14 amino acids. Trimming removed 2 bases at V and 10 bases at J, with 14 bases between. The CDR3 DNA follows: TGTGCCAGCAGTGAAAGCGAGAACACGAGAAAACTGTTTTTT. Translating it yields CASSESENTRKLFF.

CDR3 nucleotide sequence: TGCGCCAGCAGGCTGACAGGGGACTTCTATGGCTACACCTTC. This sequence encodes CASRLTGDFYGYTF. This sequence joins TRBV5-1 and TRBJ1-2; 8 bases line up with TRBD1. The CDR3 consists of 14 residues. From germline, CDR1 is SGHRS and CDR2 YFSETQ. The V and J ends lost 5 bases and 4 bases, in that order; junction bases with no gene match: 7.

This clone has just a few counts. V usage is TRBV5-1 and J usage is TRBJ1-3, with D maybe TRBD1 (5 bases). This CDR3 spans 15 amino acids. The germline V gene has CDR1 SGHRS and CDR2 YFSETQ. Trimming shortened V by 0 bases and J by 7 bases, and 14 bases separated the two germline ends. The CDR3 DNA sequence: TGCGCCAGCAGCTTGGCCGAGGGGAGGGGTAACACCATATATTTT. The encoded protein is CASSLAEGRGNTIYF.

The chain employs TRBV5-6 and TRBJ1-5; D unresolved. CDR3 length: 12 amino acids. V was shortened by 4 bases and J by 7 bases, with 9 bases between the two germline ends. CDR1 SGHDT and CDR2 YYEEEE come from the germline V gene. The CDR3 bases are TGTGCCAGCAGCAAGGTTAGCCAGCCCCAGCATTTT. Translating gives CASSKVSQPQHF.

This rearrangement joins TRBV28 to TRBJ2-6; D is undetermined. V was pared by 6 bases and J by 0 bases, with 6 bases between. Germline CDR1 reads MDHEN; CDR2 reads SYDVKM. The length of the CDR3 is 14 residues. This CDR3 reads CASSRSSGANVLTF. In DNA, the CDR3 is TGTGCCAGCAGCCGGAGCTCTGGGGCCAACGTCCTGACTTTC.

V and J are TRBV30 and TRBJ2-3; TRBD1 aligns across 8 bases. CDR1 is GTSNPN, CDR2 SVGIG, per germline (reference sequence). The CDR3 runs 15 residues. V lost 4 bases and J lost 3; bases outside the gene matches: 9. CDR3 sequence: CAWTGTGERTDTQYF. In nucleotides, the CDR3 is TGTGCCTGGACCGGGACAGGCGAACGAACAGATACGCAGTATTTT.

The chain uses TRBV7-9 and TRBJ1-5; D is unclear. The CDR3 is 14 residues long. V lost 2 bases and J lost 5, with 10 bases in between. Germline V gene sequence: CDR1 SEHNR, CDR2 FQNEAQ (reference sequence). The CDR3 loop is CASSLSWGDQPQHF. The CDR3 nucleotides read TGTGCCAGCAGCTTATCGTGGGGAGATCAGCCCCAGCATTTT.

This clone was counted a single time. The rearrangement links TRBV5-1 to TRBJ1-2; 10 bases map to TRBD1. The CDR3 is made up of 15 amino acids. The V segment lost 3 bases and the J segment 2 bases; nucleotides outside the gene matches: 4. Germline CDR1 SGHRS, CDR2 YFSETQ. The CDR3 loop is CASSSSTGGNYGYTF. The CDR3 DNA reads as TGCGCCAGCAGCTCCTCGACAGGGGGCAACTATGGCTACACCTTC.

CDR3 nucleotide sequence: TGTGCCAGCAGCTTAACCCCCCGGGTAGATACGCAGTATTTT. It encodes CASSLTPRVDTQYF. The chain links TRBV11-3 to TRBJ2-3, with D unclear. Germline V lookup: CDR1 SGHNT, CDR2 YENEEA. This CDR3 is built from 14 residues. The ends were cut back, 2 bases at V and 5 bases at J, with 11 bases in the middle.

The chain has TRBV19 and TRBJ1-1; D unresolved. The CDR3 extends over 14 amino acids. Trimming left V 6 bases short and J 0 bases short, with 11 bases between. CDR1 LNHDA and CDR2 SQIVND come from the germline V gene (reference sequence). The CDR3 loop reads CASSIWTVNTEAFF. In DNA form, the CDR3 reads TGTGCCAGTAGCATTTGGACTGTGAACACTGAAGCTTTCTTT.

This sequence joins TRBV28 and TRBJ1-2; 8 bases are a match to TRBD1. The CDR3 totals 18 residues. J gave up 2 bases and V 4 bases, and 15 bases lay outside the gene matches. Germline loops: CDR1 MDHEN, CDR2 SYDVKM. The CDR3 region is CASSSSSVGQGINYGYTF. The CDR3 coding sequence is TGTGCCAGCAGTTCATCCTCCGTAGGACAGGGTATCAACTATGGCTACACCTTC.

This chain connects TRBV6-5 to TRBJ2-5, with TRBD1 matching 11 bases. This CDR3 comprises 15 residues. The V segment lost 6 bases and the J segment 2 bases; nucleotides outside the gene matches: 5. Germline CDR1 is MNHEY and CDR2 is SVGAGI. Here the CDR3 DNA reads TGTGCCAGCAGCAAGGACAGGGGGCATCAAGAGACCCAGTACTTC. It specifies CASSKDRGHQETQYF.

The rearrangement links TRBV7-9 to TRBJ1-5, with D tentatively TRBD1 (6 bases). Trimming shortened V by 1 base and J by 5 bases, and 12 bases separated the two germline ends. This CDR3 region has 15 residues. CDR1 and CDR2 (germline): SEHNR, FQNEAQ (reference sequence). The CDR3 nucleotides read TGTGCCAGCAGCTTAGGTCAGGGGACGGATCAGCCCCAGCATTTT. Amino acids: CASSLGQGTDQPQHF.

This clone is a singleton in its sample. The gene calls are TRBV28 and TRBJ1-3; D unresolved. CDR1 and CDR2 (germline): MDHEN, SYDVKM. There are 16 residues in the CDR3. V was trimmed by 3 bases and J by 2 bases, leaving 14 bases between them. The CDR3 coding sequence is TGTGCCAGCAGTTTTAAGTCGAGCGGGGCTGGAAACACCATATATTTT. Translated, it gives CASSFKSSGAGNTIYF.

The chain is built from TRBV5-4 and TRBJ1-4, with TRBD1 matching over 7 bases. This CDR3 region has 20 residues. Germline V gene sequence: CDR1 SGHNT, CDR2 YYREEE (reference sequence). The V segment lost 2 bases and the J segment 7 bases; nucleotides outside the gene matches: 23. CDR3 sequence reads: CASSFLKGGGGSNWGEKLFF. CDR3 DNA: TGTGCCAGCAGCTTCCTGAAAGGGGGCGGAGGTTCGAATTGGGGTGAAAAACTGTTTTTT. The full variable domain, in which reference TRBV5-4 and TRBJ1-4 provide the parts outside the CDR3, is ETGVTQSPTHLIKTRGQQVTLRCSSQSGHNTVSWYQQALGQGPQFIFQYYREEENGRGNFPPRFSGLQFPNYSSELNVNALELDDSALYLCASSFLKGGGGSNWGEKLFFGSGTQLSVL.

The V call is TRBV19, the J call TRBJ2-5; perhaps TRBD1 as D (5 bases). This CDR3 is built from 14 residues. Germline-derived CDR1 and CDR2 are LNHDA and SQIVND (reference sequence). V lost 5 bases, J lost 4 bases, and 14 bases lay in between. The CDR3 nucleotides read TGTGCCAGTAGTCGACAGCGACGGGCAGAGACCCAGTACTTC. It is translated as CASSRQRRAETQYF.

The V gene is TRBV11-3, the J gene TRBJ2-3; no reliable D call. This CDR3 has 13 amino acids. CDR1 is SGHNT and CDR2 is YENEEA in the germline V gene. Trimming removed 5 bases from V and 6 bases from J, with 12 bases in between. This chain's CDR3 is CASSNNLGDTQYF. In DNA, the CDR3 is TGTGCCAGCAGCAACAACCTCGGGGATACGCAGTATTTT.

A word on this clone: The sample contains more than one DNA sequence encoding this CDR3. The chain carries TRBV5-1 and TRBJ2-1; 8 bases match TRBD1. CDR1 and CDR2 (germline): SGHRS, YFSETQ. The CDR3 contains 14 residues. The V gene end was trimmed by 3 bases and the J gene end by 7 bases; junction bases not matched to a gene: 6. The CDR3 protein is CASSSGTGGNEQFF. CDR3 nucleotide sequence: TGCGCCAGCAGCTCTGGAACAGGGGGGAATGAGCAGTTCTTC.

This chain uses TRBV2 with TRBJ2-4, with D unresolved. CDR1 and CDR2 (germline): SNHLY, FYNNEI. The length of the CDR3 is 11 residues. Trimming stripped 4 bases from V and 6 bases from J, with 4 bases between. CDR3 residues: CASSGGNIQYF. The DNA for the CDR3 is TGTGCCAGCAGTGGAGGAAACATTCAGTACTTC.

The chain carries TRBV5-1 and TRBJ1-2, with D perhaps matching TRBD1 (6 bases). Deletions cut 9 bases from V and 1 base from J, with 10 bases between. Germline CDR1 SGHRS, CDR2 YFSETQ. The CDR3 totals 12 residues. This chain's CDR3 is CATRDNNYGYTF. The CDR3 coding sequence is TGCGCCACTCGGGACAATAACTATGGCTACACCTTC.

On this clone itself: This CDR3 is also generated by other DNA sequences in the sample. This chain joins TRBV19 and TRBJ1-2; a weak D match, TRBD1 (5 bases). This CDR3 is built from 13 residues. The V and J ends lost 3 bases and 2 bases respectively, with 7 bases between them. Germline CDR1 is LNHDA and CDR2 is SQIVND (reference sequence). The CDR3 bases are TGTGCCAGTAGTATCACAGGAAACTATGGCTACACCTTC. Residues: CASSITGNYGYTF.

This clone showed up just a few times. The chain employs TRBV29-1 and TRBJ2-5, with a weak D call TRBD2 (6 bases). Deletions cut 4 bases from V and 2 bases from J, with 20 bases between. Germline V gene data show CDR1 as SQVTM and CDR2 as ANQGSEA. CDR3 size: 16 residues. The CDR3 sequence is CSVARSIAASQETQYF. In DNA form, the CDR3 reads TGCAGCGTTGCCCGCTCAATAGCGGCATCACAAGAGACCCAGTACTTC.

V is TRBV5-1 and J is TRBJ2-7, with TRBD1 as a possible D gene (6 bases). CDR1 and CDR2 from the germline V gene are SGHRS and YFSETQ. This CDR3 contains 15 residues. The V end lost 4 bases, the J end lost 7 bases, and 21 bases lay between the germline ends. The CDR3 region is CASSIRTEPKREQYF. For the CDR3, the DNA is TGCGCCAGCAGCATCCGGACAGAGCCGAAGAGGGAGCAGTACTTC.

The J gene is TRBJ2-7, the V gene TRBV3-1 (or the pseudogene TRBV3-2); possibly TRBD2 for D (6 bases). The CDR3 totals 13 residues. Germline V CDR1 and CDR2: LGHDT, YNNKEL (reference sequence). Trimming pared 11 bases from V and 2 bases from J, leaving 16 bases between. CDR3 region: CAARGAGPYEQYF. Here the CDR3 DNA reads TGTGCCGCCCGAGGAGCGGGTCCCTACGAGCAGTACTTC.

The chain uses TRBV6-1 and TRBJ2-7; 8 bases match TRBD1. V gave up 3 bases and J gave up 3 bases; unmatched junction bases: 13. The V gene's germline CDR1 is MNHNS and CDR2 SASEGT. This CDR3 contains 17 residues. Here the CDR3 DNA reads TGTGCCAGCAGTGATTTCACAGGGGGTGGTAGTAGCTACGAGCAGTACTTC. Protein: CASSDFTGGGSSYEQYF.